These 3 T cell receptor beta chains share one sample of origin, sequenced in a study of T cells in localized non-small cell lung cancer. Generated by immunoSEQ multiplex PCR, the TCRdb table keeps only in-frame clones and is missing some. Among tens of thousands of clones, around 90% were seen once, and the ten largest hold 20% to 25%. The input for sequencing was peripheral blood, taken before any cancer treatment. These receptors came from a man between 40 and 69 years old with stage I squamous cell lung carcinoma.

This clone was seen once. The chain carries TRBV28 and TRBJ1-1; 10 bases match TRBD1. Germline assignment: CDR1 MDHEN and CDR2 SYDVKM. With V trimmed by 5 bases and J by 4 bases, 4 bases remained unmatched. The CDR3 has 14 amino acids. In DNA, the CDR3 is TGTGCCAGCAGTGCGGGACAGGGGTCCACTGAAGCTTTCTTT. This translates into CASSAGQGSTEAFF.

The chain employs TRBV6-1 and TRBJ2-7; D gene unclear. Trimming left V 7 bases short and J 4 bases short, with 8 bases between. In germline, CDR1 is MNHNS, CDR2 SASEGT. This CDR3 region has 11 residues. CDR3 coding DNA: TGTGCCAGCACGACGGCATACGAGCAGTACTTC. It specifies CASTTAYEQYF.

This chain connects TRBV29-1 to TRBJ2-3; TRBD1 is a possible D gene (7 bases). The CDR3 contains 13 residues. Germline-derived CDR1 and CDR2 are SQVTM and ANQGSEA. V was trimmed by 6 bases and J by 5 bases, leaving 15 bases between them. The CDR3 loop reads CSVRDSSEDTQYF. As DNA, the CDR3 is TGCAGCGTGCGGGACAGTAGTGAAGATACGCAGTATTTT.